This entry features one T cell receptor beta chain sequence. This clone was seen once. What antigen it recognizes has not been identified. No clone much larger than this one lies a single base away; base qualities are absent. In the prospective study, participants were roughly 18 to 100 years old, resided in about two dozen geographic areas of the United States, and were enrolled through a virtual design. To assign participants to cohorts, the prospective study relied on clinical history that participants themselves reported in a screening survey and a study questionnaire. For ImmuneRACE Cohort 3, a participant was defined as recovered based on two consecutive negative NP/OP PCR tests, clearance by a healthcare professional, or resolution of symptoms. Mobile phlebotomists in the prospective study collected whole blood, serum and a nasopharyngeal or oropharyngeal swab from every participant. Over a roughly 2-month period, participants in the prospective study had the option of providing additional blood draws and questionnaires. Before DNA extraction, blood samples from the prospective study were shipped at room temperature or frozen.

The immunoSEQ Assay, a bias-controlled multiplex PCR, was used to amplify TCRbeta CDR3 regions from genomic DNA. In the original analysis: The number of nucleated cells in each sample was estimated from the amplification of reference gene primers within the assay. To quantify the absolute abundance of each unique TCRbeta CDR3 rearrangement, sequence reads were collapsed and filtered. For each sample, productive Simpson clonality was calculated by taking the square root of Simpson's diversity index across productive rearrangements. As stored in TCRdb, this immuneACCESS dataset retains in-frame rearrangements with V and J assigned. A fraction of the clones does not appear; measured against another copy, unresolved V genes explain less than half of the discrepancy, and the remainder lacks a known reason. V and J calls and clone size come straight from that table; D and trimming were deduced from the DNA. The sample includes 400,000 to 500,000 clones, with around 87% observed a single time. The ten largest clones take up roughly 1.9% of the sample.

This sample stems from a study of blood T cell repertoires in COVID-19 (dated by TCRdb to about 2020). Broadly, across the study: The collaborator samples originated in the United States, Italy and Spain and spanned the acute and convalescent phases of COVID-19. The prospective study material was composed of cDNA or gDNA derived from T cells, B-cell-depleted T cells, or PBMCs. The repertoires were released in a freely available public database intended as a resource for research on the immune response to SARS-CoV-2. The dataset comprised deeply sampled blood TCRbeta repertoires from subjects exposed to, actively infected with, or recovered from COVID-19. The samples were drawn from the first 160 participants of the ongoing ImmuneRACE study and from 950 to 1,500 subjects provided by 6 global collaborators. HLA class I and class II types, where available, came from metadata supplied by the sample provider rather than from assay-based typing. A de-identified subject ID, COVID-19 status, age in years and sex were almost always included in the sample metadata.

General findings and caveats noted by the study authors: How much clinical and demographic metadata was included differed by source and by participant, and the metadata was provided uncurated.

Clipping removes 5 bases from V and 5 bases from J, with 15 as the unmatched junction base count. Based on the germline V gene (reference sequence), the CDR1 and CDR2 sequences are MNHEY and SMNVEV. From its cysteine to its phenylalanine, the CDR3 spans 17 amino acids. The only DNA kept is the CDR3, 51 bases in frame from the first base. The receptor comes from a woman in her 40s who had recovered from COVID-19. Sequenced sample: PBMCs or T cells enriched from blood (not recorded which). The chain uses TRBV27 and TRBJ2-1, with TRBD2 matching 7 junction bases. The DNA sequence follows: TGTGCCAGCAGTCTGAATACCGGGACTAAAAGGGACAATGAGCAGTTCTTC. This codes for CASSLNTGTKRDNEQFF.